This T cell receptor beta chain was recovered during a study of Ad26.COV2.S vaccination and SARS-CoV-2 variants. The overall study: By the intramuscular route, Ad26.COV2.S was given once, or twice 56 days apart.

This CDR3 contains 15 residues. Germline V gene lookup returns CDR1 KGHSH and CDR2 LQKENI. V shed 3 bases and J shed 4 bases, with 15 bases lying between them. Treatment specified: roughly 20 received Ad26.COV2.S at low or high dose, single or two shots; about 5 received placebo; per-sample allocation not given. It was on day 63 after the first vaccine or placebo injection that samples were taken. Recruitment in Boston yielded a donor of adult age, 18-55 years. Here immunoSEQ multiplex PCR was the method, and the copy in TCRdb shows in-frame clones only, minus some. The sample lists around 400,000 clones, approximately 90% seen once, with 12% in the top ten.

The chain has TRBV18 and TRBJ1-2, with no clear D. The receptor was derived from a person aged 18 to 65 who received the Ad26.COV2.S COVID-19 vaccine or a placebo. The sample in question was peripheral blood, obtained in a trial of Ad26.COV2.S vaccine versus placebo. The CDR3 reads CASSPGPPVAYGYTF. The CDR3 DNA reads TGTGCCAGCTCACCTGGGCCCCCGGTGGCCTATGGCTACACCTTC.